This T cell receptor (beta chain) was captured in a study of shared clonotypes between healthy human individuals. Generated by immunoSEQ multiplex PCR, the TCRdb table keeps only in-frame clones and is missing some. This sample has approximately 2,200,000 clones, with roughly 91% found just once. Trimming pared 1 base from V and 8 bases from J, leaving 11 bases between. The CDR3 length is 14 residues. CDR1 is MNHNS and CDR2 is SASEGT in the germline V gene. CD45RO-negative cells were positively selected for CCR7, leaving out terminally differentiated effector memory CD45RA+ cells. Input material: naive CD8+ T cells from PBMCs. The clonotype comes from a man aged 18 to 29 in good health. Some clones in this sample may be carry-over from other donors' samples. The chain has TRBV6-1 and TRBJ1-4, with D tentatively TRBD1 (5 bases). The CDR3, as DNA: TGTGCCAGCAGTGAAGGGGCAGGGCGCGAAAAACTGTTTTTT. Its protein is CASSEGAGREKLFF.